This T cell receptor (beta chain) was identified during a study of blood T cells in healthy people across ages (dated by TCRdb to the mid-2010s). Background on the whole study: In model experiments, roughly one uniquely barcoded TCR beta cDNA molecule per two T cells was captured by template switching. The study measured age-related changes in TCR beta repertoire diversity using deep sequencing normalized with unique cDNA molecular identifiers. Four age groups were formed from the donors: young (average roughly 15 years), middle-aged (less than 40), aged (over 55) and long-lived (around 82). To avoid experimental bias, donors of different ages were spread randomly across the sequencing lanes. Using the same blood draw, the study looked at two additional independent replicas of 1 million unique cDNA reads for two donors, one aged 18 to 29 and the other aged 80 or older. General findings and caveats noted by the study authors: Conclusive comparison of naive and antigen-experienced compartments was prevented by the profiling of bulk unsorted PBMCs. The long-lived group showed more naive CD4+ T cells, fewer expanded clones and increased TCR diversity than the aged group, suggesting age selection. As age increased, observed TCR beta diversity per million T cells dropped in a roughly linear way, and a significant reduction was already evident by age about 36. The percentage of naive T cells measured by flow cytometry correlated strongly with observed TCR beta diversity. Estimates of total diversity from one million sequenced T cells were regarded as lower bounds and underestimates. The CMV infection status of donors was not known, potentially confounding age-related changes in expanded clonotypes.

The junction shows trimming of 9 bases on V and 7 bases on J, and the gene matches do not reach 9 bases of it. The CDR3 runs 13 amino acids, cysteine and phenylalanine included. Solely the CDR3 DNA is kept, with 39 bases framed from the first base. The method was 5' RACE. Sequencing was performed on an Illumina HiSeq 2500. A second PCR of about 6 to 11 cycles was performed with a sample-barcoded 5' primer and a J-beta primer mix. Each TCR beta cDNA molecule received a unique molecular identifier from a template-switch 5' adaptor carrying 12 random nucleotides. Each sample yielded at least 3 million CDR3-containing paired-end reads. First-strand cDNA synthesis was performed from all RNA using the Mint cDNA synthesis kit, with priming by a TRBC-specific oligonucleotide. Following uracil-DNA glycosylase treatment, a first 18-cycle PCR with universal primers M1SS and BC2_uni_R was performed on all cDNA. On the study's bioinformatics: For normalization, 1 million high-quality reads were randomly selected from each sample, with every read carrying a distinct molecular identifier. Instead of being binned into consensus sequences, reads that shared molecular identifiers were thrown out. MiTCR, with a Q25 quality threshold and the strictest error-elimination algorithm, was used for CDR3 identification, clonotype clustering and error correction. Lower-bound total TCR beta diversity was estimated with a nonparametric unseen species model using Euler transformation. TCRdb trimmed the raw reads at Q25, called clones with MiXCR and kept productive beta chains. Duplicate CDR3 protein sequences are folded into a single record with the most common DNA and genes. These V and J calls derive from TCRdb rather than the authors' analysis. The sample records about 680,000 distinct CDR3 sequences, roughly 50% of which are singletons. The top ten clonotypes cover 30% to 40% of the sample.

To note about this clonotype: Its antigen is currently not known. No base quality values were provided; no much bigger clone lies one nucleotide off.

The roughly 39 donors, aged 6 to 90 years, were systemically healthy Caucasian individuals from Russia. Each donor gave approximately 9.4 milliliters of peripheral blood, drawn into EDTA-treated Vacutainer tubes. Ficoll-Paque density-gradient centrifugation was used to isolate PBMCs, with at least 6 million per sample. Trizol reagent was used to extract total RNA from the PBMCs, yielding at least 6 micrograms per sample. For every donor, an aliquot of PBMCs went through flow cytometry to measure the percentages of naive CD45RAhigh/CD27high T cells. The sequence joins TRBV12-3 or TRBV12-4 to TRBJ2-5, with 9 central nucleotides matching TRBD1. Sequences were obtained from blood. The clonotype originates from a woman aged 55-70 years in good health. The CDR3 here reads CASHVQGAPTQYF. The DNA sequence is given as TGTGCCAGTCATGTACAGGGGGCTCCGACCCAGTACTTC.